Below, 22 T cell receptor beta chains from the same sample are listed, as sequenced in a study of blood T cell repertoires in COVID-19. Sequenced by immunoSEQ multiplex PCR; TCRdb stores in-frame clones only, minus some. The data contain approximately 100,000 clones, around 79% of them singletons. The sample taken for sequencing was peripheral blood. The receptor set was obtained from a man aged 70 or older with active or convalescent COVID-19.

The chain carries TRBV7-2 and TRBJ2-1, with D tentatively TRBD2 (6 bases). This CDR3 contains 12 residues. V lost 0 bases and J lost 15, with 12 bases in between. Germline CDR1 SGHTA, CDR2 FQGNSA. The CDR3 bases are TGTGCCAGCAGCTTAGCAGGCGGGGTTAGGTTCTTC. The encoded protein is CASSLAGGVRFF.

The gene calls are TRBV10-3 and TRBJ1-1, with D perhaps matching TRBD1 (5 bases). V was shortened by 7 bases and J by 2 bases, with 20 bases between the two germline ends. The CDR3 has 16 residues. Germline lookup yields CDR1 ENHRY and CDR2 SYGVKD. This chain's CDR3 is CAIKTPYGGDNTEAFF. CDR3 coding DNA: TGTGCCATCAAGACCCCTTACGGAGGGGACAACACTGAAGCTTTCTTT.

The gene calls are TRBV15 and TRBJ2-1, with TRBD2 matching 11 bases. Germline loops: CDR1 LNHNV, CDR2 YYDKDF (reference sequence). J gave up 4 bases and V 5 bases, and 7 bases lay outside the gene matches. The CDR3 is made up of 16 amino acids. This CDR3 reads CATSPAGLAGYNEQFF. In nucleotides, the CDR3 is TGTGCCACCAGCCCAGCTGGACTAGCGGGTTACAATGAGCAGTTCTTC.

V and J are TRBV5-5 and TRBJ2-5, with TRBD2 matching over 7 bases. This CDR3 region has 14 residues. The V gene end was trimmed by 2 bases and the J gene end by 2 bases; junction bases not matched to a gene: 3. Germline V lookup: CDR1 SGHKS, CDR2 YYEKEE (reference sequence). The CDR3 DNA sequence: TGTGCCAGCAGCTTAAGACTAGCACAAGAGACCCAGTACTTC. As protein: CASSLRLAQETQYF.

The J gene is TRBJ2-7, the V gene TRBV5-1; TRBD2 agrees at 7 bases. The CDR3 runs 15 residues. Trimming took 4 bases from V and 6 from J; bases not matched to a gene: 13. The germline gives CDR1 SGHRS, CDR2 YFSETQ. The CDR3: CASSASGIRLSEQYF. CDR3 sequence (DNA): TGCGCCAGCAGCGCCAGCGGGATCCGGCTAAGCGAGCAGTACTTC.

The CDR3 here is CAWSGGQAISSGNTIYF. DNA for the CDR3: TGTGCCTGGAGTGGGGGACAGGCAATATCATCTGGAAACACCATATATTTT. The J gene is TRBJ1-3, the V gene TRBV30; 8 bases are shared with TRBD1. The CDR3 totals 17 residues. The germline V gene has CDR1 GTSNPN and CDR2 SVGIG (reference sequence). The V gene end was trimmed by 1 base and the J gene end by 1 base; junction bases not matched to a gene: 9.

The chain links TRBV6-5 to TRBJ1-4; no clear D gene. The CDR3 has 14 amino acids. The ends were cut back, 2 bases at V and 7 bases at J, with 11 bases in the middle. The germline V gene encodes CDR1 MNHEY and CDR2 SVGAGI. As DNA, the CDR3 is TGTGCCAGCAGTTACGGGAGTAGAGGTGAAAAACTGTTTTTT. Residues: CASSYGSRGEKLFF.

The genes are TRBV7-9 and TRBJ2-2, with D possibly matching TRBD2 (6 bases). The V end was cut by 1 base, the J end by 4 bases, with 10 bases between. The CDR3 loop spans 15 amino acids. Germline V gene lookup returns CDR1 SEHNR and CDR2 FQNEAQ (reference sequence). The CDR3 DNA sequence: TGTGCCAGCAGCTTAGAGAGGAGGGGCACCGGGGAGCTGTTTTTT. Translated, it gives CASSLERRGTGELFF.

The chain combines TRBV5-1 with TRBJ1-2; D remains ambiguous. The CDR3 loop spans 14 amino acids. V was trimmed by 6 bases and J by 2 bases, leaving 14 bases between them. The germline V gene encodes CDR1 SGHRS and CDR2 YFSETQ. The chain's CDR3 is CASTPRAGNYGYTF. As DNA, the CDR3 is TGCGCCAGCACCCCGCGGGCGGGAAACTATGGCTACACCTTC. Combining the CDR3 with reference TRBV5-1 and TRBJ1-2 gives the whole variable domain KAGVTQTPRYLIKTRGQQVTLSCSPISGHRSVSWYQQTPGQGLQFLFEYFSETQRNKGNFPGRFSGRQFSNSRSEMNVSTLELGDSALYLCASTPRAGNYGYTFGSGTRLTVV.

The chain combines TRBV3-1 (or the pseudogene TRBV3-2) with TRBJ2-2; tentative D call: TRBD1 (5 bases). Trimming left V 6 bases short and J 1 base short, with 9 bases between. The CDR3 spans 14 residues. The germline V gene has CDR1 LGHDT and CDR2 YNNKEL (reference sequence). The CDR3 nucleotides are TGTGCCAGCAGGTATCAGGGGAACACCGGGGAGCTGTTTTTT. Its translation: CASRYQGNTGELFF.

V usage is TRBV2 and J usage is TRBJ1-2, with TRBD1 identical over 8 bases. Per the germline V gene, CDR1 is SNHLY and CDR2 is FYNNEI. V trimming: 6 bases; J trimming: 4 bases; junction bases outside the gene matches: 7. The length of the CDR3 is 14 residues. CDR3 region: CASREQGAGYGYTF. In DNA form, the CDR3 reads TGTGCCAGCAGGGAGCAGGGGGCGGGCTATGGCTACACCTTC.

This chain connects TRBV4-1 to TRBJ1-3, with D uncertain. Germline values: CDR1 MGHRA, CDR2 YSYEKL. Trimming stripped 3 bases from V and 0 bases from J, with 6 bases between. This CDR3 is built from 14 residues. The CDR3 loop is CASSQAISGNTIYF. CDR3 coding DNA: TGCGCCAGCAGCCAGGCCATCTCTGGAAACACCATATATTTT.

This clone has only one observation. The chain links TRBV4-2 to TRBJ2-3; no clear D gene. The CDR3 contains 15 residues. Germline values: CDR1 LGHNA, CDR2 YNFKEQ. Trimming took off 0 bases at V and 0 bases at J, with 7 bases between the two ends. The CDR3 sequence is CASSQDATSTDTQYF. The CDR3 DNA reads as TGTGCCAGCAGCCAAGATGCGACTAGCACAGATACGCAGTATTTT.

The V and J genes are TRBV5-1 and TRBJ2-7, with 7 bases aligning to TRBD1. The germline CDR1 and CDR2 sequences are SGHRS and YFSETQ. Unmatched junction bases numbered 9, after V lost 6 bases and J lost 3 bases. The CDR3 loop spans 14 amino acids. The CDR3 loop reads CASTPGQRIYEQYF. The CDR3, as DNA: TGCGCCAGCACTCCGGGACAGAGGATCTACGAGCAGTACTTC.

The chain is built from TRBV18 and TRBJ1-1; 7 bases line up with TRBD1. CDR1 is KGHSH, CDR2 LQKENI, per germline. V shed 6 bases, J shed 2 bases, and the junction held 3 bases outside the gene matches. This CDR3 spans 13 amino acids. The CDR3 nucleotides read TGTGCCAGCTCCGGGACAGCCAACACTGAAGCTTTCTTT. This gives the protein CASSGTANTEAFF.

The chain has TRBV5-1 and TRBJ1-1, with 8 bases matching TRBD1. Germline V gene data show CDR1 as SGHRS and CDR2 as YFSETQ. The CDR3 is 15 residues long. The J segment lost 5 bases and the V segment lost 4 bases, leaving 10 bases of the junction unmatched. CDR3 loop: CASSEATGAATEAFF. The CDR3 region has the DNA TGCGCCAGCAGCGAGGCGACAGGGGCGGCGACTGAAGCTTTCTTT.

The rearrangement links TRBV2 to TRBJ2-5, with D uncertain. Between the trimmed V and J ends, which lost 6 bases and 3 bases, there was a span of 8 bases. Germline V gene data show CDR1 as SNHLY and CDR2 as FYNNEI. The CDR3 is made up of 12 amino acids. The CDR3 loop is CASSQEEETQYF. The CDR3 region has the DNA TGTGCCAGCAGCCAGGAAGAAGAGACCCAGTACTTC.

This chain joins TRBV2 and TRBJ1-4; D might be TRBD1 (6 bases). This CDR3 has 14 amino acids. Germline V CDR1 and CDR2: SNHLY, FYNNEI. V gave up 4 bases and J gave up 7 bases, with 13 bases separating them. The CDR3 region is CASSGNREGEKLFF. In DNA form, the CDR3 reads TGTGCCAGCAGTGGAAACAGGGAAGGTGAAAAACTGTTTTTT.

J is TRBJ1-5 and V is TRBV4-2; no definite D call. With 0 bases removed from V and 5 bases from J, the gap between germline ends came to 14 bases. The CDR3 has 16 amino acids. Germline CDR1 and CDR2: LGHNA and YNFKEQ. The CDR3 DNA is TGTGCCAGCAGCCAAGATTTTGCCCCGGGGTATCAGCCCCAGCATTTT. It specifies CASSQDFAPGYQPQHF.

This clone occurred once. The V gene is TRBV2, the J gene TRBJ2-1; the D gene is possibly TRBD2 (6 bases). Trimming removed 8 bases at V and 7 bases at J, with 21 bases between. Looked up from germline, CDR1 is SNHLY and CDR2 is FYNNEI. The CDR3 extends over 15 amino acids. CDR3 sequence (DNA): TGTGCCAGCGCCTATGAACTAGCCGCCGGGAATGAGCAGTTCTTC. It codes for CASAYELAAGNEQFF.

This clone appeared once. J is TRBJ1-4 and V is TRBV6-5; 8 bases match TRBD1. The V and J ends lost 2 bases and 8 bases, in that order; junction bases with no gene match: 4. The germline V gene encodes CDR1 MNHEY and CDR2 SVGAGI. The CDR3 is made up of 14 amino acids. For the CDR3, the DNA is TGTGCCAGCAGTTACCAGGGGGCCGGCGAAAAACTGTTTTTT. Translating gives CASSYQGAGEKLFF.

J is TRBJ2-1 and V is TRBV5-4, with 11 bases aligning to TRBD1. The CDR3 sequence is 15 residues long. The J segment lost 6 bases and the V segment lost 4 bases, leaving 6 bases of the junction unmatched. Germline CDR1 is SGHNT and CDR2 is YYREEE (reference sequence). For the CDR3, the DNA is TGTGCCAGCAGCGCCGGGACAGGGGGGTTCAATGAGCAGTTCTTC. Its protein product is CASSAGTGGFNEQFF.